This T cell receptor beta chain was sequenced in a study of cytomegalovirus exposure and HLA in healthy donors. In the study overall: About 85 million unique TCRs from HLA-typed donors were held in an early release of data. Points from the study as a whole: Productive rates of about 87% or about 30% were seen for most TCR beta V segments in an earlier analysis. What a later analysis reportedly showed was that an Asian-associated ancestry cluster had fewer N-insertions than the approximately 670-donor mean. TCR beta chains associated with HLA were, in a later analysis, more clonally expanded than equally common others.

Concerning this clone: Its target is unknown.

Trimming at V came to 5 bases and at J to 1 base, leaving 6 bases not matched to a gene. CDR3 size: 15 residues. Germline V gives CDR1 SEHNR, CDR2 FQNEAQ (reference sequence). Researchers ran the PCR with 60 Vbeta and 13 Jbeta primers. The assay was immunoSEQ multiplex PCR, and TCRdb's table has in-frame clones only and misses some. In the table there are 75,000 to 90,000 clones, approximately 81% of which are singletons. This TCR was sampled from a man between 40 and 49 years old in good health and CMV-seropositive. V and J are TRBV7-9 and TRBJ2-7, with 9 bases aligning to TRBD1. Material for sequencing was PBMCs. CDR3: CASSPGQGASYEQYF. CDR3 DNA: TGTGCCAGCAGCCCGGGACAGGGAGCATCCTACGAGCAGTACTTC.